The rows below give T cell receptor beta chains drawn from one sample of a study of vaccination and CD4 T cells after COVID-19. TCRdb itself ran the PCR reads through MiXCR, one entry per CDR3 protein. The data contain over 15,000 distinct CDR3 sequences, around 72% of them singletons. Antigens of these TCRs are unknown. The sample comprised CD4+ T cells from blood, cultured in vitro. The receptors stem from a human donor who had recovered from COVID-19. Each CDR3 is given with its conserved first and last residue. The D gene is left open where the match is weak. Clone size is not always given. Where it is, it says once, few, many or a class for expanded clones.

V gene	D gene	clone size	J gene	CDR3 protein	CDR3 DNA
TRBV11-3	.	.	TRBJ2-1	CASSYGGQTNEQFF	TGTGCCAGCAGCTATGGGGGACAAACCAATGAGCAGTTCTTC
TRBV28	.	.	TRBJ1-1	CASSLGRQAFF	TGTGCCAGCAGTTTGGGCAGACAAGCTTTCTTT
TRBV5-1	.	.	TRBJ1-2	CASSLAGSANYGYTF	TGCGCCAGCAGCTTGGCGGGTTCAGCTAACTATGGCTACACCTTC
TRBV12-3/TRBV12-4	.	.	TRBJ1-6	CASSPGTENSPLHF	TGTGCCAGCAGCCCCGGGACGGAGAATTCACCCCTCCACTTT
TRBV7-2	.	.	TRBJ2-7	CASSSPFYEQYF	TGTGCCAGCAGCTCACCCTTCTACGAGCAGTACTTC
TRBV20-1	TRBD2	.	TRBJ2-7	CSATYSGSGYEQYF	TGCAGTGCTACGTATAGCGGGAGCGGGTACGAGCAGTACTTC
TRBV24-1	.	.	TRBJ2-3	CATSGYSYSTDTQYF	TGTGCCACCAGTGGATACAGTTATAGCACAGATACGCAGTATTTT
TRBV11-2	TRBD1	.	TRBJ2-7	CASRHRGTFYEQYF	TGTGCCAGCAGGCACAGGGGAACTTTTTACGAGCAGTACTTC
TRBV28	TRBD2	.	TRBJ2-7	CASSLLASGSYEQYF	TGTGCCAGCAGTTTATTGGCTAGCGGGAGCTACGAGCAGTACTTC
TRBV7-2	TRBD2	.	TRBJ2-3	CASSRSSGGTDTQYF	TGTGCCAGCAGCCGCTCTAGCGGTGGCACAGATACGCAGTATTTT
TRBV27	.	.	TRBJ2-3	CARYPITDTQYF	TGTGCCAGGTACCCTATCACAGATACGCAGTATTTT
TRBV4-1	.	.	TRBJ2-7	CASSQQPDYEQYF	TGCGCCAGCAGCCAACAGCCCGACTACGAGCAGTACTTC
TRBV6-1	.	.	TRBJ1-6	CASSEGLSYNSPLHF	TGTGCCAGCAGTGAAGGCCTCTCCTATAATTCACCCCTCCACTTT
TRBV27	.	.	TRBJ2-3	CASSLWGGLGPSTDTQYF	TGTGCCAGCAGTTTATGGGGGGGCCTGGGTCCTAGCACAGATACGCAGTATTTT
TRBV6-2/TRBV6-3	TRBD2	.	TRBJ2-7	CASSYTGGRINEQYF	TGTGCCAGCAGTTACACGGGCGGGAGAATCAACGAGCAGTACTTC
TRBV2	TRBD1	.	TRBJ1-6	CASQKTRGYNSPLHF	TGTGCCAGCCAGAAAACCAGGGGGTATAATTCACCCCTCCACTTT
TRBV2	.	.	TRBJ1-2	CASRMDLRVYTF	TGTGCCAGTCGAATGGATCTCCGGGTCTACACCTTC
TRBV6-1	TRBD1	few	TRBJ1-2	CASSLDRARGYTF	TGTGCCAGCAGTCTCGACAGGGCCCGGGGCTACACCTTC
TRBV6-5	.	few	TRBJ1-3	CASSYSSFPRGASGNTIYF	TGTGCCAGCAGTTACTCGTCGTTTCCACGGGGGGCATCTGGAAACACCATATATTTT
TRBV7-2	.	few	TRBJ2-2	CASSLRTNTGELFF	TGTGCCAGCAGCTTACGAACGAACACCGGGGAGCTGTTTTTT
TRBV7-6	TRBD2	few	TRBJ2-1	CASSGVAGFYNEQFF	TGTGCCAGCAGCGGTGTAGCGGGGTTCTACAATGAGCAGTTCTTC
TRBV2	.	.	TRBJ1-6	CASSWGGSGSNSPLHF	TGTGCCAGCAGTTGGGGTGGTTCAGGGTCAAATTCACCCCTCCACTTT
TRBV6-1	TRBD1	few	TRBJ2-4	CASSGQAPTIQYF	TGTGCCAGCAGCGGACAGGCACCAACCATTCAGTACTTC
TRBV20-1	.	.	TRBJ1-2	CSARDVGFGPSYGYTF	TGCAGTGCTAGAGATGTTGGGTTCGGTCCCAGCTATGGCTACACCTTC
TRBV15	.	.	TRBJ2-4	CATSRDSRDGIQYF	TGTGCCACCAGCAGAGATTCGCGGGACGGCATTCAGTACTTC
TRBV20-1	TRBD1	once	TRBJ2-2	CSASGVPGTGRTGELFF	TGCAGTGCTAGTGGGGTCCCCGGGACAGGGCGAACCGGGGAGCTGTTTTTT
TRBV27	.	.	TRBJ2-5	CASSPRTRWETQYF	TGTGCCAGCAGTCCTCGGACAAGGTGGGAGACCCAGTACTTC
TRBV20-1	.	.	TRBJ1-2	CSVAGKYGYTF	TGCAGTGTTGCAGGGAAATATGGCTACACCTTC
TRBV19	TRBD2	.	TRBJ2-2	CASASGRASSGELFF	TGTGCCAGTGCTAGCGGGAGGGCCTCGTCCGGGGAGCTGTTTTTT
TRBV6-2/TRBV6-3	.	.	TRBJ2-3	CASTARFVTDTQYF	TGTGCCAGCACCGCCCGGTTCGTTACAGATACGCAGTATTTT
TRBV7-8	.	.	TRBJ1-2	CASSFTPGGSYGYTF	TGTGCCAGCAGCTTCACGCCAGGAGGTAGCTATGGCTACACCTTC
TRBV7-3	.	.	TRBJ1-2	CASSLPGNYGYTF	TGTGCCAGCAGCTTACCGGGGAACTATGGCTACACCTTC
TRBV7-2	.	.	TRBJ1-2	CASTPDASYGYTF	TGTGCCAGCACCCCCGACGCATCCTATGGCTACACCTTC